The present TCR beta chain was sequenced within a study of shared clonotypes between healthy human individuals. Genomic DNA of every subset was divided equally among multiple immunoSEQ plates. Per the study methods: There were no quality scores in the junction-only immunoSEQ sequences, so filtering differed. Clones were sequenced by immunoSEQ multiplex PCR, and TCRdb holds only the in-frame ones, with some missing. V and J calls plus clone size are reproduced from that table; the DNA served to infer D and trimming. The sample has roughly 2.2 million clones; just under 95% are singletons. The ends lost 0 bases at V and 1 base at J; junction bases unmatched: 3. CDR3 length: 16 amino acids. Germline CDR1 reads MGHRA; CDR2 reads YSYEKL. Donors comprised healthy HIV-negative adults lacking recent acute infections or vaccinations. Both subsets, CD45RA+ naive and CD45RA-negative memory, were split from the CD4+ cells.

The chain employs TRBV4-1 and TRBJ2-3; 8 bases are a match to TRBD2. The clonotype originates from a man aged 18 to 29 in good health. Some clones in this sample may be carry-over from other donors' samples. Specimen: naive CD4+ T cells from PBMCs. Subset defined: CD45RA+ positively selected. CDR3 DNA: TGCGCCAGCAGCCAAGAAGGAGCGGGAGGCACAGATACGCAGTATTTT. Residues: CASSQEGAGGTDTQYF.